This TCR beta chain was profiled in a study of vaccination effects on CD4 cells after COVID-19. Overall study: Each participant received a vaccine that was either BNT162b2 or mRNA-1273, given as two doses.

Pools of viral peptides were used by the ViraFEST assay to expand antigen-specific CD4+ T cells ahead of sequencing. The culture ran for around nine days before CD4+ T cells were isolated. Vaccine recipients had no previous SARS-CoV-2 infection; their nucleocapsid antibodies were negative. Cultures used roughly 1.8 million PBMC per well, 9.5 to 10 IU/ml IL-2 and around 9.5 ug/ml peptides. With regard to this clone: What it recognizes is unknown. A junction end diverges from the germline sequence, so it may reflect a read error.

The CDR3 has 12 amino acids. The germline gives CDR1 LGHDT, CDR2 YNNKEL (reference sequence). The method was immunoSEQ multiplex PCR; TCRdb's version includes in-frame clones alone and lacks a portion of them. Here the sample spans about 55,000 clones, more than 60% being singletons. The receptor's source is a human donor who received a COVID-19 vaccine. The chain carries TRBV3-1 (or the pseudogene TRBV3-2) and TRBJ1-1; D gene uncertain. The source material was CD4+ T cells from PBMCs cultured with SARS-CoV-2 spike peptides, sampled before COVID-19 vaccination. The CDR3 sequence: CASSQDLTSRVF. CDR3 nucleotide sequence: TGTGCCAGCAGCCAAGATCTCACCAGTCGGGTCTTT.